This T cell receptor (beta chain) is drawn from a study of cytomegalovirus exposure and HLA in healthy donors. Whole-study context: The approximately 110 validation repertoires used a platform that matched the one used for the 550 to 800 first-cohort repertoires, as a later analysis reported. Study-level points and caveats: The investigators catalogued 150 or so TCR beta chains as cytomegalovirus-associated. In the roughly 130 validation repertoires, a later analysis found that first-cohort TCR clusters tended to co-occur.

Clones were read by immunoSEQ multiplex PCR, and TCRdb kept only the in-frame ones, dropping some. The table lists about 110,000 clones, approximately 89% of them singletons, with approximately 1.9% in the top ten. On this clone itself: The antigen is undetermined. The sample holds other DNA sequences that translate to the same CDR3.

The origin of this receptor is a woman aged 18-29 years in good health and CMV-seronegative. Sequencing input: PBMCs.

The CDR3 sequence is CASSYSRGYEQYF. In DNA, the CDR3 is TGTGCCAGCAGTTACTCCAGGGGTTACGAGCAGTACTTC. The gene calls are TRBV6-5 and TRBJ2-7; D is perhaps TRBD1 (6 bases). The CDR3 spans 13 residues. The V gene's germline CDR1 is MNHEY and CDR2 SVGAGI. V gave up 0 bases and J gave up 4 bases, with 7 bases separating them.